Sequencing of this T cell receptor (beta chain) was carried out in a study of blood T cell repertoires in COVID-19. The CDR3 has 13 amino acids. J gave up 6 bases and V 4 bases, and 4 bases lay outside the gene matches. Looked up from germline, CDR1 is SNHLY and CDR2 is FYNNEI. Measured with immunoSEQ multiplex PCR; TCRdb has only the in-frame clones, and not every one. The table includes roughly 400,000 clones, roughly 86% detected once. This clone was seen a single time. Sequencing was performed on PBMCs or T cells enriched from blood (not recorded which). The receptor comes from a woman aged 25-40 years who had recovered from COVID-19. V is TRBV2 and J is TRBJ1-1; 8 nucleotides match TRBD1. As DNA, the CDR3 is TGTGCCAGCAGTGTGACAGGGGTGGCTGAAGCTTTCTTT. Amino acids: CASSVTGVAEAFF.